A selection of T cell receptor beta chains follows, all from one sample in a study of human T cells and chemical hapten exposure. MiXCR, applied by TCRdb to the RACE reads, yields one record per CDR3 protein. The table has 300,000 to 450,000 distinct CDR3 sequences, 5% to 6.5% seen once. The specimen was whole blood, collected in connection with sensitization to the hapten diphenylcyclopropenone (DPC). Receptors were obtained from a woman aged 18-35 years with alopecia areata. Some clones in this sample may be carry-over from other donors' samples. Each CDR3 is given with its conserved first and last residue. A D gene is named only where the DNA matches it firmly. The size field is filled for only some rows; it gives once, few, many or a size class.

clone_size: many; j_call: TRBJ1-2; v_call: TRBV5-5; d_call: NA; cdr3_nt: TGTGCCAGCAGCCCGGACCCACTGGTGGACTATGGCTACACCTTC; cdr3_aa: CASSPDPLVDYGYTF
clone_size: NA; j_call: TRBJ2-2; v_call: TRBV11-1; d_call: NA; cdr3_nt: TGTGCCAGCACCACGCAGAGAACCAACACCGGGGAGCTGTTTTTT; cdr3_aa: CASTTQRTNTGELFF
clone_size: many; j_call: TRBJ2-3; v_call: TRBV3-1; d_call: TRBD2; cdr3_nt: TGTGCCAGCAGCCGTCGGGCTAGCGGGAGGGGAGATACGCAGTATTTT; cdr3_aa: CASSRRASGRGDTQYF
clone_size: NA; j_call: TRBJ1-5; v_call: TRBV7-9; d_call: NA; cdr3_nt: TGTGCCAGCAGCTGGGGTGAAGGGAACAATCAGCCCCAGCATTTT; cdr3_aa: CASSWGEGNNQPQHF
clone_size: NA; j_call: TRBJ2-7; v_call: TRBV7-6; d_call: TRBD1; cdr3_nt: TGTGCCAGCAGCTTAGGTGCGGGGGACAGGGCCTACGAGCAGTACTTC; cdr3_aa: CASSLGAGDRAYEQYF
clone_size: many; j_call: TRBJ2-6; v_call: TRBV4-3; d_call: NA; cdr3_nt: TGCGCCAGCAGCCAAGAAGGGGGTTGGGGGACTGGGGCCAACGTCCTGACTTTC; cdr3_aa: CASSQEGGWGTGANVLTF
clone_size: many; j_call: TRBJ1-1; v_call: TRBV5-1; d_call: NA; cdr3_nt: TGCGCCAGCAGCCCGCAGGGACCATGGGACACTGAAGCTTTCTTT; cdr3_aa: CASSPQGPWDTEAFF
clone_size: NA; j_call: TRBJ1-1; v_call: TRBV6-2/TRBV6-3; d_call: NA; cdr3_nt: TGTGCCAGCAGTCCCTTTCACGGGAACACTGAAGCTTTCTTT; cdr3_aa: CASSPFHGNTEAFF
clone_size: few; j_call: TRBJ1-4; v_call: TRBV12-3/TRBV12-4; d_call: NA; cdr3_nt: TGTGCCAGCAGTTTATCCAAGGTTGAAAAACTGTTTTTT; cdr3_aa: CASSLSKVEKLFF
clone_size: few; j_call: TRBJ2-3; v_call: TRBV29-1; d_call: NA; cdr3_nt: TGCAGCCCTACTCTGGCGACGGGGAGCACAGATACGCAGTATTTT; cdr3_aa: CSPTLATGSTDTQYF
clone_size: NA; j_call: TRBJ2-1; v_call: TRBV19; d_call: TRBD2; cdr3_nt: TGTGCCAGTAGTATACTGGCGGGACTAGCGGGGAGGGTGCAGTTCTTC; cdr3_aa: CASSILAGLAGRVQFF
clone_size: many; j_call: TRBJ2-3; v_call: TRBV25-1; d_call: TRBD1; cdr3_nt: TGTGCCAGCGGTTGGGCCGGGACAGGGGACGGAGATACGCAGTATTTT; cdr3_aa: CASGWAGTGDGDTQYF
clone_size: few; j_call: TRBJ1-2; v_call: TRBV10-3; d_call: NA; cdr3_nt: TGTGCCACCAACGACCGAGACTATGGCTACACCTTC; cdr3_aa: CATNDRDYGYTF
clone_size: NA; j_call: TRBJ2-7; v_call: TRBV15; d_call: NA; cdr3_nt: TGTGCCACCAGCGGGCGGGGGCATACCCTGGAGCAGTACTTC; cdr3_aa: CATSGRGHTLEQYF
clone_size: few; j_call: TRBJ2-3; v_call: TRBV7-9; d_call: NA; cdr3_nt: TGTGCCAGCAGCTTAGTCGGCGGGGCAGGCACAGATACGCAGTATTTT; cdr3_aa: CASSLVGGAGTDTQYF
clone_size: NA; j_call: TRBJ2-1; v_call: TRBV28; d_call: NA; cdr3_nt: TGTGCCAGCAGTCCCAGGGCCGCTTACAATGAGCAGTTCTTC; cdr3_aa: CASSPRAAYNEQFF
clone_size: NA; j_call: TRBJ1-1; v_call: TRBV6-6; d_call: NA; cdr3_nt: TGTGCCAGCAGTTCGGCGGGCGTGCGGGGCACTGAAGCTTTCTTT; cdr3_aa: CASSSAGVRGTEAFF
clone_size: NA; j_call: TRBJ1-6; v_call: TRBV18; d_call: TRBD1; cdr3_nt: TGTGCCAGCTCGTCGCGGACAGGCCCCGATTCACCCCTCCACTTT; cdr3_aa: CASSSRTGPDSPLHF
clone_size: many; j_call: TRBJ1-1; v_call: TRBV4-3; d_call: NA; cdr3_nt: TGCGCCAGCAGCCAAGATTTTGCAGGGAAAGCTGAAGCTTTCTTT; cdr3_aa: CASSQDFAGKAEAFF
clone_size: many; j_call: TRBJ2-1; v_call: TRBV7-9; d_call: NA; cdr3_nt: TGCGCCAGCAGCTTGGGGTACAATGAGCAGTTCTTC; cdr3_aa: CASSLGYNEQFF
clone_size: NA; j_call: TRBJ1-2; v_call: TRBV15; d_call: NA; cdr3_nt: TGTGCCACCAGACAGGGCGGGAGCTATGGCTACACCTTC; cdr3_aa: CATRQGGSYGYTF
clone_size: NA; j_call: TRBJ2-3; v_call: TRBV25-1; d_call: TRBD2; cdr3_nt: TGTGCCAGCAGTGAGCTAGCGGGGTTCTGGAATACGCAGTATTTT; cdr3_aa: CASSELAGFWNTQYF
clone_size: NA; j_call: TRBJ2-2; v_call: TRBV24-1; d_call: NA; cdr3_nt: TGTGCCACCAGGGAGGGACCGAACACCGGGGAGCTGTTTTTT; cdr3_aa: CATREGPNTGELFF
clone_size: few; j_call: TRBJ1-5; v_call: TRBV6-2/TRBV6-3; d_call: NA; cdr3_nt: TGTGCCAGCAGTACTTTGGGAGATCAGCCCCAGCATTTT; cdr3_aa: CASSTLGDQPQHF
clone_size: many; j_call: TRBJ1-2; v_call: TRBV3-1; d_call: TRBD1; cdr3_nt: TGTGCCAGCAGCCACTTAGGCCCGGGACAGCTTAGTGGCTACACCTTC; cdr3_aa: CASSHLGPGQLSGYTF
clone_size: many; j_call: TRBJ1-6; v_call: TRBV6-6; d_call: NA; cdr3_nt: TGTGCCAGCAGTCAAACACAGTACAGCTCCTATAATTCACCCCTCCACTTT; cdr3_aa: CASSQTQYSSYNSPLHF
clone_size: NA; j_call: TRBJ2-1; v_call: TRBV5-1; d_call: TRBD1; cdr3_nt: TGCGCCAGCAGCCCAATGGGACAGTGGGACGATGAGCAGTTCTTC; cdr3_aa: CASSPMGQWDDEQFF
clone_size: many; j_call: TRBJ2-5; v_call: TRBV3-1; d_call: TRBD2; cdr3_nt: TGTGCCAGCAGCCAAGTTCGCGGGGGGGCCCATGTGACCCAGTACTTC; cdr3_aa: CASSQVRGGAHVTQYF
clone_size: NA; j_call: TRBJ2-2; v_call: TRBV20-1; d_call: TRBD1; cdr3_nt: TGCAGTGCTAGAGATCTGGACAGGGGTGACACCGGGGAGCTGTTTTTT; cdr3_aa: CSARDLDRGDTGELFF
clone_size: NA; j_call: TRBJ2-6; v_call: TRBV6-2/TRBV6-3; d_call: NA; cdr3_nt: TGTGCCAGCAGATCTATAGTATCTGGGGCCAACGTCCTGACTTTC; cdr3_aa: CASRSIVSGANVLTF
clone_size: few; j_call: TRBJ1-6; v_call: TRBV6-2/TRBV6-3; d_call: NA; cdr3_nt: TGTGCCAGCAGGGGGCAGGGAGATTCACCCCTCCACTTT; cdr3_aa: CASRGQGDSPLHF
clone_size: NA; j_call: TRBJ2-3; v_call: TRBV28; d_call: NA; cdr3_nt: TGTGCCAGCAGTTTCACAGGGTGGAGTGCAGATACGCAGTATTTT; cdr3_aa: CASSFTGWSADTQYF
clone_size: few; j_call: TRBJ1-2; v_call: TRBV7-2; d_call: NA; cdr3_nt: TGTGCCAGCAGCTTAGCGAGGCATAACTATGGCTACACCTTC; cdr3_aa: CASSLARHNYGYTF